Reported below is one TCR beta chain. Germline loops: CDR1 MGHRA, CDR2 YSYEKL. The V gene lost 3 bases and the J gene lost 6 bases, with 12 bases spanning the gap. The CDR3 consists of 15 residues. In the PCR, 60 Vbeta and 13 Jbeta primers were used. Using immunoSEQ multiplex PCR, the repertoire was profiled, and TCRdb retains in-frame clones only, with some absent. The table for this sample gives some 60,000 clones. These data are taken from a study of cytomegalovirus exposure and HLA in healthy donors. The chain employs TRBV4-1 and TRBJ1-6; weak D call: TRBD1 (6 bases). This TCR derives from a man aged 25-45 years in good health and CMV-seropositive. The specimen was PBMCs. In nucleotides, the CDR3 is TGCGCCAGCAGCCAGCCGGGACACCGTAATTCACCCCTCCACTTT. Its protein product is CASSQPGHRNSPLHF.